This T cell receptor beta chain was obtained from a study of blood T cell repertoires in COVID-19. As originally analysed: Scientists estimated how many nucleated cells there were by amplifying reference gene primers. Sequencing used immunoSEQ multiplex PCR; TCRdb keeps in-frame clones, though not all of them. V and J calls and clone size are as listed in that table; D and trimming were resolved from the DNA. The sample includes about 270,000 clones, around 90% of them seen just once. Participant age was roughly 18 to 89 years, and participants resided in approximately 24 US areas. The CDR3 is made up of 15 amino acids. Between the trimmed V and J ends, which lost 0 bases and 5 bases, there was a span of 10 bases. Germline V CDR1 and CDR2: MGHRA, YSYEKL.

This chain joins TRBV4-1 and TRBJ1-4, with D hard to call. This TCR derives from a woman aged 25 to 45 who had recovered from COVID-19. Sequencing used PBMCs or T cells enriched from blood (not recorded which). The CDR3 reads CASSQDIGLNEKLFF. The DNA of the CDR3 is TGCGCCAGCAGCCAAGATATCGGACTGAATGAAAAACTGTTTTTT.